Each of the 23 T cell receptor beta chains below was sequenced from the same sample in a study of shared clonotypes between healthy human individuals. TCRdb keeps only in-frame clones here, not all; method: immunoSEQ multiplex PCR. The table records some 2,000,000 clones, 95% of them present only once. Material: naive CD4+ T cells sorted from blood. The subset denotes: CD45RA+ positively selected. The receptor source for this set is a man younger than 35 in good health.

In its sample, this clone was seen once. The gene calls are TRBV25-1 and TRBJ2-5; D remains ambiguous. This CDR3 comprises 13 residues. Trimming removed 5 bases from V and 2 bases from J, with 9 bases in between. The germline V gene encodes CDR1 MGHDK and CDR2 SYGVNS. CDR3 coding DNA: TGTGCCAGCAGTTGGGTGGGACAAGAGACCCAGTACTTC. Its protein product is CASSWVGQETQYF.

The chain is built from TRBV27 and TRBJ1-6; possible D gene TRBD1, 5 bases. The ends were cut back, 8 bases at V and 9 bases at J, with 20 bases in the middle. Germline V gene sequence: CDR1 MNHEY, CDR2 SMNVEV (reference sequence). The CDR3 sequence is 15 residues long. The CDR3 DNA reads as TGTGCCAGCGCCCCGGGGACCCTGCTTGGTTCACCCCTCCACTTT. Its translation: CASAPGTLLGSPLHF.

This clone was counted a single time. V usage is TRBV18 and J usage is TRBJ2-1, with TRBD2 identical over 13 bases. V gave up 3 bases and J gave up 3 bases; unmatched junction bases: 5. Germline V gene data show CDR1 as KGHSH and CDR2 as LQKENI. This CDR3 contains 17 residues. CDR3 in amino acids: CASSPLRTSGGYNEQFF. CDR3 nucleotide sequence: TGTGCCAGCTCACCCCTCCGGACTAGCGGGGGCTACAATGAGCAGTTCTTC.

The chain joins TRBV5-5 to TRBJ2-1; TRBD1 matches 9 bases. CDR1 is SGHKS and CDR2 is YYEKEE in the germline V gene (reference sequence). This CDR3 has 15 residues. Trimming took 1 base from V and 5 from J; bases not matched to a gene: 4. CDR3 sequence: CASSLFGDRDNEQFF. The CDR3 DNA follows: TGTGCCAGCAGCTTGTTCGGGGACAGGGACAATGAGCAGTTCTTC.

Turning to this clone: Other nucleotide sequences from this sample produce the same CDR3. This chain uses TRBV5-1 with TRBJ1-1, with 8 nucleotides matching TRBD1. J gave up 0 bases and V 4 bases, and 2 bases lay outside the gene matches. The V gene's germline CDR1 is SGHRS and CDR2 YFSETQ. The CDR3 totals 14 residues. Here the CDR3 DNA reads TGCGCCAGCAGCAGGACAGGGATGAACACTGAAGCTTTCTTT. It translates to CASSRTGMNTEAFF.

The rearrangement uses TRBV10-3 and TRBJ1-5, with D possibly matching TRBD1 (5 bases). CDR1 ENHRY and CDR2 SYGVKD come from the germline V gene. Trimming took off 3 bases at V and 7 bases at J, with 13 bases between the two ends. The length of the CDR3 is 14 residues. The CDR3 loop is CAISDEGRAQPQHF. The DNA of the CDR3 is TGTGCCATCAGTGACGAGGGGCGGGCCCAGCCCCAGCATTTT.

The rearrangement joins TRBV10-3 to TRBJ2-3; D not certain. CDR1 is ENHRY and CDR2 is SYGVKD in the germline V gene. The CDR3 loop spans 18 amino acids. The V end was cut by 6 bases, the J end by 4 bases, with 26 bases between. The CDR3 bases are TGTGCCATCAGCCCAAGGGCCAGACTGGCATCCTCGGCAGATACGCAGTATTTT. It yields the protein CAISPRARLASSADTQYF.

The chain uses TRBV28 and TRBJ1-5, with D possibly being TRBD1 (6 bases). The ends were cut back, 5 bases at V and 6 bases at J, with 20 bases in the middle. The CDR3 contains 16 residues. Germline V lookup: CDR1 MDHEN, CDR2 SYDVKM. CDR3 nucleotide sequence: TGTGCCAGCAGTCCGTATGACAGGAATAGGATTCAGCCCCAGCATTTT. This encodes CASSPYDRNRIQPQHF.

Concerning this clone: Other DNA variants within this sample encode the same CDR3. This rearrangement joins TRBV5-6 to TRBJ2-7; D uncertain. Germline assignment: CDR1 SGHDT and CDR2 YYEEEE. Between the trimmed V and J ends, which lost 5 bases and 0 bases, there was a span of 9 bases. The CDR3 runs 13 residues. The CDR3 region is CASSFTVSYEQYF. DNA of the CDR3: TGTGCCAGCAGTTTTACAGTCTCCTACGAGCAGTACTTC.

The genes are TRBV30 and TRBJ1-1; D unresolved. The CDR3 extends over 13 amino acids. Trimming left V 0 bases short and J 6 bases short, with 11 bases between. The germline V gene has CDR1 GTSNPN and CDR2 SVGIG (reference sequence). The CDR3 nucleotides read TGTGCCTGGAGTGTGATTGGCCGGGCTGAAGCTTTCTTT. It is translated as CAWSVIGRAEAFF.

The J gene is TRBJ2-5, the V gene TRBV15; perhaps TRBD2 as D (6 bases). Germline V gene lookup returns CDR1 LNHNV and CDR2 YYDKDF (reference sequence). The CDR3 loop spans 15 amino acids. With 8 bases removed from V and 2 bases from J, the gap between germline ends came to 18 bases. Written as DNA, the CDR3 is TGTGCCACCGGAATTTTGGGGGGTCCTCAAGAGACCCAGTACTTC. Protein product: CATGILGGPQETQYF.

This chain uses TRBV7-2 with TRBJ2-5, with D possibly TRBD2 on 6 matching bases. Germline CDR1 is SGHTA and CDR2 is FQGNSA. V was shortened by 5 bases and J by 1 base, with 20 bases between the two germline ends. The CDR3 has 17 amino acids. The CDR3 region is CASSPRPLASLQETQYF. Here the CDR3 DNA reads TGTGCCAGCAGCCCTCGACCCCTAGCGAGTCTCCAAGAGACCCAGTACTTC.

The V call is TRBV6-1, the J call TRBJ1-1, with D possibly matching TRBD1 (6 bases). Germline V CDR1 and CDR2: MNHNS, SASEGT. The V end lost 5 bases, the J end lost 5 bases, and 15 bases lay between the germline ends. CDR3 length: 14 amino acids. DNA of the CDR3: TGTGCCAGCAGTTTGAACAGGGCGCAGACTGAAGCTTTCTTT. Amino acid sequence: CASSLNRAQTEAFF.

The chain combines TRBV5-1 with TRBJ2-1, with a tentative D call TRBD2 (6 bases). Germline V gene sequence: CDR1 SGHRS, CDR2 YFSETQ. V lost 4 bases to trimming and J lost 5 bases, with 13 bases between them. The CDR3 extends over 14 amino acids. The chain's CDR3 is CASSLSGTNNEQFF. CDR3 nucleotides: TGCGCCAGCAGCCTTAGCGGAACTAACAATGAGCAGTTCTTC.

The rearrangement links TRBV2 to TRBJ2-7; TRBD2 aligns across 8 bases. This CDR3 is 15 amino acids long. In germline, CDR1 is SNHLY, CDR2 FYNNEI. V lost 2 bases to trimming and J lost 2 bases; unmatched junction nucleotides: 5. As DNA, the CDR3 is TGTGCCAGCAGTGAACCGGGACTAGGCACCTACGAGCAGTACTTC. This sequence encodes CASSEPGLGTYEQYF.

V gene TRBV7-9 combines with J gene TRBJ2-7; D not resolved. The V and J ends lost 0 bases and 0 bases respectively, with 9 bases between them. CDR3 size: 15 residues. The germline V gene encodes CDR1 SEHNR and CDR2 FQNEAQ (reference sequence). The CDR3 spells CASSLAAVSSYEQYF. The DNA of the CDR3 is TGTGCCAGCAGCTTAGCGGCAGTCAGCTCCTACGAGCAGTACTTC. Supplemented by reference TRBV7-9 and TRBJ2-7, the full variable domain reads DTGVSQNPRHKITKRGQNVTFRCDPISEHNRLYWYRQTLGQGPEFLTYFQNEAQLEKSRLLSDRFSAERPKGSFSTLEIQRTEQGDSAMYLCASSLAAVSSYEQYFGPGTRLTVT.

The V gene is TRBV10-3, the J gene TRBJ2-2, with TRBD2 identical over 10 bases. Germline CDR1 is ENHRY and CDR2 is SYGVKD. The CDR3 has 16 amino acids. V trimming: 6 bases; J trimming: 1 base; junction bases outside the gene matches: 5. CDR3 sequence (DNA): TGTGCCATCAGCCGACTAGCGGGTGGGAACACCGGGGAGCTGTTTTTT. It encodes CAISRLAGGNTGELFF.

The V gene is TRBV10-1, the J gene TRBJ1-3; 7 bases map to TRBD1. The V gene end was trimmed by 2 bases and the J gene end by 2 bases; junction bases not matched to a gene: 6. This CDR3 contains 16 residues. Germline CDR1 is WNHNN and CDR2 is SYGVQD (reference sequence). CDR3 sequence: CASSENPTGAGNTIYF. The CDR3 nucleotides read TGCGCCAGCAGTGAGAATCCCACAGGGGCTGGAAACACCATATATTTT.

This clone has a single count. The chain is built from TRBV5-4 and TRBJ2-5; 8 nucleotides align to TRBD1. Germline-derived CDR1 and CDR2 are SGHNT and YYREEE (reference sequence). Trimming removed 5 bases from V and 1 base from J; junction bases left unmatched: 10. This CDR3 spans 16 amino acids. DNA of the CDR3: TGTGCCAGCAGTCCCGGACAGGGAAGGGGCCAAGAGACCCAGTACTTC. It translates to CASSPGQGRGQETQYF.

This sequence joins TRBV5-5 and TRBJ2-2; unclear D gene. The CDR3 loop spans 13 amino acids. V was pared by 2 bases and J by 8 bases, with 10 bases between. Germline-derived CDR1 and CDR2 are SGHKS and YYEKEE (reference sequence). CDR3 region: CASSLFLRGELFF. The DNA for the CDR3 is TGTGCCAGCAGCTTATTTCTCAGGGGGGAGCTGTTTTTT. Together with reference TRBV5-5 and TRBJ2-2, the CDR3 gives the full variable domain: DAGVTQSPTHLIKTRGQQVTLRCSPISGHKSVSWYQQVLGQGPQFIFQYYEKEERGRGNFPDRFSARQFPNYSSELNVNALLLGDSALYLCASSLFLRGELFFGEGSRLTVL.

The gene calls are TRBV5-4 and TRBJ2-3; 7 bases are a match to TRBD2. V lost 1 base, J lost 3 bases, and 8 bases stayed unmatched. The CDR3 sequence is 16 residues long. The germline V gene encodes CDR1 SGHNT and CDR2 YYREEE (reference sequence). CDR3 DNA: TGTGCCAGCAGCTTGCCGGGGGGAGGTCAAACAGATACGCAGTATTTT. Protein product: CASSLPGGGQTDTQYF.

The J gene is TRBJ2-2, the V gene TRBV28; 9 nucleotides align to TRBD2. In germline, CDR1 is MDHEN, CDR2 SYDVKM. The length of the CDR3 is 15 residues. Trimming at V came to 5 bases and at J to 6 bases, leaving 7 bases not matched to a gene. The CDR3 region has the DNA TGTGCCAGCAGTGACGCGGGGGGGCCCCCCGGGGAGCTGTTTTTT. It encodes CASSDAGGPPGELFF. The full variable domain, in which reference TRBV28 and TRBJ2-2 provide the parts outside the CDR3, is DVKVTQSSRYLVKRTGEKVFLECVQDMDHENMFWYRQDPGLGLRLIYFSYDVKMKEKGDIPEGYSVSREKKERFSLILESASTNQTSMYLCASSDAGGPPGELFFGEGSRLTVL.

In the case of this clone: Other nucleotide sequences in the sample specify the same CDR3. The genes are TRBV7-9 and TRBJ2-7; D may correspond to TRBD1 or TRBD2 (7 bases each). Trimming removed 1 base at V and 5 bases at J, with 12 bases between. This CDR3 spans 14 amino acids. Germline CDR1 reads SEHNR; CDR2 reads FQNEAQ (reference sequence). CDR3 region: CASSLGQGGHEQYF. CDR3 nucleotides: TGTGCCAGCAGCTTAGGGCAGGGGGGGCACGAGCAGTACTTC.